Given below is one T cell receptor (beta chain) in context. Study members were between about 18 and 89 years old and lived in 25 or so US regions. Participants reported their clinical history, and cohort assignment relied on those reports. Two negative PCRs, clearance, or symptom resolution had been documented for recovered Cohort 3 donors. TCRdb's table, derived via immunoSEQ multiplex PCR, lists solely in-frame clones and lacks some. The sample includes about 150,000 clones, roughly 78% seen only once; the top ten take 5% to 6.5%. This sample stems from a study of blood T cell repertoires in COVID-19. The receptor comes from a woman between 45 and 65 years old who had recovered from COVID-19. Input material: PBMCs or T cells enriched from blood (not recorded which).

CDR3: CASSQSRTRDYGYTF. CDR3 in DNA: TGTGCCAGCAGCCAGTCTAGGACGAGGGACTATGGCTACACCTTC. The rearrangement joins TRBV3-1 (or the pseudogene TRBV3-2) to TRBJ1-2; D not certain. CDR3 length: 15 amino acids. The germline V gene encodes CDR1 LGHDT and CDR2 YNNKEL (reference sequence). Trimming left V 3 bases short and J 3 bases short, with 14 bases between.